This T cell receptor (beta chain) appears in the sequencing data of a study of post-analysis software for immune sequencing data. Regarding the study as a whole: The normalized Chao1 diversity of multiple sclerosis patients was significantly lower than that of controls. F-measure co-clustering was strong for batch-matched samples. The five TRBV segments detected at higher frequency in patients than in controls included TRBV5-6, TRBV5-1 and TRBV20-1.

Remarks on this clonotype: Its target is not known.

TCR beta cDNA libraries included unique molecular identifiers. TCRdb used MiXCR to reprocess the PCR reads, holding one entry per CDR3 protein. The sample lists 700,000 to 800,000 distinct CDR3 sequences, approximately 30% occurring once. The CDR3 covers 16 residues. Trimming cost V 5 bases and J 0 bases, with 11 bases left between them. The sequence was obtained from a girl between 5 and 17 years old with multiple sclerosis. The chain links TRBV12-3 or TRBV12-4 to TRBJ1-6; no clear D. Source material: blood. The CDR3 is CASSPLMSSYNSPLHF. In DNA form, the CDR3 reads TGTGCCAGCAGTCCTCTGATGAGCTCCTATAATTCACCCCTCCACTTT.